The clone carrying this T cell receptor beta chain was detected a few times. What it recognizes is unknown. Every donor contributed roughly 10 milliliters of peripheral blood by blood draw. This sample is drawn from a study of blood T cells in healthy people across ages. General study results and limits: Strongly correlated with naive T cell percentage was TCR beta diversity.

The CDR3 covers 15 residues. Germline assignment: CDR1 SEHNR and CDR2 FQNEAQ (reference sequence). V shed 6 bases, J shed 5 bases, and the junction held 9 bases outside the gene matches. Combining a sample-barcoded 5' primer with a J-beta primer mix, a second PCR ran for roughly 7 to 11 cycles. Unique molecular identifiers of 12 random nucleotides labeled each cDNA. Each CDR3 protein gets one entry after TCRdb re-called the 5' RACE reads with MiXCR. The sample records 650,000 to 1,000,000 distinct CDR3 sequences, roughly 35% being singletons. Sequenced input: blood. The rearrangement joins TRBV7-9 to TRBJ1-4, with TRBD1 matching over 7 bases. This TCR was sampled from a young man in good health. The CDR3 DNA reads TGTGCCAGCAGTGGCGGAGGGGGCGGGAATGAAAAACTGTTTTTT. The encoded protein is CASSGGGGGNEKLFF.